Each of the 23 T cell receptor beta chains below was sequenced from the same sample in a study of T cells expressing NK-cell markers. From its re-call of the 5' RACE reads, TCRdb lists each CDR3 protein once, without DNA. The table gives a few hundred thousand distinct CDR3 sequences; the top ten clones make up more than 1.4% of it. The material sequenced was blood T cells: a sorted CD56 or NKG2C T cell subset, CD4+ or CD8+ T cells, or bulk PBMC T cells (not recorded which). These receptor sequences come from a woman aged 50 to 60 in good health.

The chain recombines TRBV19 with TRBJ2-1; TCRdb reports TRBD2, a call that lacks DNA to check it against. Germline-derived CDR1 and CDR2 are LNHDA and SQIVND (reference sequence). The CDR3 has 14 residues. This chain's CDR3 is CASSIAGVDNEQFF.

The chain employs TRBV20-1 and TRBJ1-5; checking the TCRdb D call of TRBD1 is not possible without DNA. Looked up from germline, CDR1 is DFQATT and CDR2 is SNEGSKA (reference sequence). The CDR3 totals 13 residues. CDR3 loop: CSAYMGQNQPQHF.

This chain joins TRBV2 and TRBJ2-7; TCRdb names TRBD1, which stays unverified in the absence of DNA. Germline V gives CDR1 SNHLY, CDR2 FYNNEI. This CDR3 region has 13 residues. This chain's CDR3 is CASSRQDTYEQYF.

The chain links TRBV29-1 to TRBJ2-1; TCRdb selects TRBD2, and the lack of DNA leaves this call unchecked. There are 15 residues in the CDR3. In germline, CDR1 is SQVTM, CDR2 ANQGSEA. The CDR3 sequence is CSVGGLAGGKGEQFF.

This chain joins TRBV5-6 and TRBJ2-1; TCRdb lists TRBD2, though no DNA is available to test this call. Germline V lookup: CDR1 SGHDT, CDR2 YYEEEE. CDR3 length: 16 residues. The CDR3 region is CASSLAPLTSGNEQFF.

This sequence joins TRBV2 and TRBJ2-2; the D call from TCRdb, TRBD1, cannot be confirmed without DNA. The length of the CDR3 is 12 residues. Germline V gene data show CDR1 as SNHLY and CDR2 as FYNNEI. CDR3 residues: CASRRTNGELFF.

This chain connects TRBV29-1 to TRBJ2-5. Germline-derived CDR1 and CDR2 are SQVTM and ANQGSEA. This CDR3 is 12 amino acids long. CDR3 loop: CSVVALGETQYF.

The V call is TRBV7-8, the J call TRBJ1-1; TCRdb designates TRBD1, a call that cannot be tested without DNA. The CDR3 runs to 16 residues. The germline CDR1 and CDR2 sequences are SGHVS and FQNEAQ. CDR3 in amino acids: CASSLGWGRVGNEAFF.

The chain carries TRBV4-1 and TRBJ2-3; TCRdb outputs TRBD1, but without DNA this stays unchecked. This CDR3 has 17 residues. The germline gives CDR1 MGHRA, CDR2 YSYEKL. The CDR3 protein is CASSQGKQRTLRDTQYF.

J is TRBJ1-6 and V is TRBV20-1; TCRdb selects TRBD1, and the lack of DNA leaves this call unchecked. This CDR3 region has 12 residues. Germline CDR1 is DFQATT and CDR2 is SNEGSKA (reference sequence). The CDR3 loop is CSAIFDRDGIHF.

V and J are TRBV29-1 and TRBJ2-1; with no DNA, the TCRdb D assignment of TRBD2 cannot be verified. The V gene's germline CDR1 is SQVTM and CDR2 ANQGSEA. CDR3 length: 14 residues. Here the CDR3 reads CSVQLAGGSHEQFF.

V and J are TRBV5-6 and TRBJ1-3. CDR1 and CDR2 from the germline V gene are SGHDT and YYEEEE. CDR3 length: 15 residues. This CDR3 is CASSLTFGAGNTIYF.

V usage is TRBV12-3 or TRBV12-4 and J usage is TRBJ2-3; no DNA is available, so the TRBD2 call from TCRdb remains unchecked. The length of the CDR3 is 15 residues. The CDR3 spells CASSFVGGSTDTQYF.

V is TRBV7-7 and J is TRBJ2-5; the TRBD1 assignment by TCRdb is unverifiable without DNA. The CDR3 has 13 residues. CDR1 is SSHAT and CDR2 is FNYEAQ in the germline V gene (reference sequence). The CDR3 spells CASATGGLETQYF.

The CDR3 region is CATSEAQGVEFF. V is TRBV24-1 and J is TRBJ2-1; the TCRdb call, TRBD1, lacks DNA for checking. The CDR3 is 12 residues long. Germline V gene data show CDR1 as KGHDR and CDR2 as SFDVKD.

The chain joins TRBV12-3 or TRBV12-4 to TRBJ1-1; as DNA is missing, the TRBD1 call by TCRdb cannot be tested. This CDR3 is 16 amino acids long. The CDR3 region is CASNLASTGRRTEAFF.

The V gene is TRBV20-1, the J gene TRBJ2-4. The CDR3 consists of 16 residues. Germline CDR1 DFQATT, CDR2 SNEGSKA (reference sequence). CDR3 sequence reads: CSARDRRVLAKNIQYF.

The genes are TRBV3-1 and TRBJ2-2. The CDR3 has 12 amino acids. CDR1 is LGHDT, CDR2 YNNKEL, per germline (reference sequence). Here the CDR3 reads CASSQTAGELFF.

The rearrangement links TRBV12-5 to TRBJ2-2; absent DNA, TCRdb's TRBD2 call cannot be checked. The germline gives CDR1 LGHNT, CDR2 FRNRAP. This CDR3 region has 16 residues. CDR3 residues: CASRGWGTSGNRELFF.

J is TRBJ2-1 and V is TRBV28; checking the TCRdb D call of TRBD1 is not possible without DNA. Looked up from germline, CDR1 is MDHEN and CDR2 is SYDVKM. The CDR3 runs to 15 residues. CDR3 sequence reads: CASSIQGAGYNEQFF.

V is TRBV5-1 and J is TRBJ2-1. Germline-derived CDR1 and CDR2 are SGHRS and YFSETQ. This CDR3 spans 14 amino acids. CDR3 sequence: CASSEKASLNEQFF. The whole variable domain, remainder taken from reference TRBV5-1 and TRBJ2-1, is KAGVTQTPRYLIKTRGQQVTLSCSPISGHRSVSWYQQTPGQGLQFLFEYFSETQRNKGNFPGRFSGRQFSNSRSEMNVSTLELGDSALYLCASSEKASLNEQFFGPGTRLTVL.

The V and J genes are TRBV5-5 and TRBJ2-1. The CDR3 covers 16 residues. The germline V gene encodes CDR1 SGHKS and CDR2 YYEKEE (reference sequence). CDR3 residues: CASSLVNSDSYNEQFF.

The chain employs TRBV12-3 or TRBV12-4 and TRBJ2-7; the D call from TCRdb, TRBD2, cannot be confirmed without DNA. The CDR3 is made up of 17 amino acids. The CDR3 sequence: CASRDGRTSGSSYEQYF.